The next 16 T cell receptor beta chains were all read from a single sample in a study of control samples from healthy donors and cancer patients. Generated by immunoSEQ multiplex PCR, the TCRdb table keeps only in-frame clones and is missing some. The table includes fewer than 300,000 clones, roughly 80% detected once. Sequenced: PBMCs. The receptor source for this set is a woman aged 60-75 years with lung cancer.

V gene TRBV30 combines with J gene TRBJ1-6; D is unclear. The germline gives CDR1 GTSNPN, CDR2 SVGIG (reference sequence). This CDR3 region has 13 residues. V was cut by 5 bases and J by 11 bases, with 16 bases left in between. CDR3 bases: TGTGCCTGGTCGGCGGAGCTTGGAGCACCCCTCCACTTT. Protein sequence: CAWSAELGAPLHF.

The chain recombines TRBV19 with TRBJ1-5; tentatively, D is TRBD1 (5 bases). V was trimmed by 1 base and J by 7 bases, leaving 11 bases between them. The germline V gene encodes CDR1 LNHDA and CDR2 SQIVND (reference sequence). The CDR3 runs 14 residues. Here the CDR3 DNA reads TGTGCCAGTAGTATAGGGGGTAAGGGGCAGCCCCAGCATTTT. Translation gives CASSIGGKGQPQHF.

As for this clone: A much larger clone sits a single nucleotide away, making a read error possible. V is TRBV27 and J is TRBJ1-5; 10 nucleotides agree with TRBD1. The ends lost 9 bases at V and 7 bases at J; junction bases unmatched: 3. CDR3 length: 12 amino acids. The V gene's germline CDR1 is MNHEY and CDR2 SMNVEV (reference sequence). The CDR3 DNA follows: TGTGCCAGTAGACAGGGGGCCCAGCCCCAGCATTTT. Encoded protein: CASRQGAQPQHF.

This chain connects TRBV6-5 to TRBJ2-2; 13 bases line up with TRBD2. Germline V CDR1 and CDR2: MNHEY, SVGAGI. The V gene end was trimmed by 8 bases and the J gene end by 7 bases; junction bases not matched to a gene: 7. CDR3 size: 15 residues. CDR3 amino acids: CASVGTSGAGGELFF. Here the CDR3 DNA reads TGTGCCAGCGTGGGGACTAGCGGGGCCGGCGGGGAGCTGTTTTTT.

For this clone: Other nucleotide sequences in the sample specify the same CDR3. This sequence joins TRBV27 and TRBJ2-3; no reliable D call. V was cut by 5 bases and J by 1 base, with 4 bases left in between. The CDR3 has 12 residues. Per germline, CDR1 MNHEY and CDR2 SMNVEV (reference sequence). In nucleotides, the CDR3 is TGTGCCAGCAGTCCCCGCACAGATACGCAGTATTTT. Protein sequence: CASSPRTDTQYF.

The V and J genes are TRBV9 and TRBJ2-1; D possibly corresponds to TRBD2 (5 bases). The CDR3 length is 14 residues. The germline V gene has CDR1 SGDLS and CDR2 YYNGEE. The germline V and J ends were trimmed by 0 bases and 10 bases, with 14 bases remaining between them. The CDR3 DNA sequence: TGTGCCAGCAGCGTAGTATCGGGGTCTGGCGAGCAGTTCTTC. Its translation is CASSVVSGSGEQFF.

The V and J genes are TRBV9 and TRBJ1-1; D gene uncertain. Trimming removed 4 bases from V and 1 base from J, with 8 bases in between. CDR3 length equals 13 residues. Per the germline V gene, CDR1 is SGDLS and CDR2 is YYNGEE. CDR3 nucleotides: TGTGCCAGCAGCAGGACGGAGAACACTGAAGCTTTCTTT. As protein: CASSRTENTEAFF.

This clone was seen once. V usage is TRBV18 and J usage is TRBJ2-5, with 9 nucleotides matching TRBD2. The CDR3 is 14 amino acids. V dropped 5 bases and J dropped 4; count of bases not matched to a gene: 5. Germline values: CDR1 KGHSH, CDR2 LQKENI. CDR3 coding DNA: TGTGCCAGCTCAGAGGGACTAGCAGGAGAGACCCAGTACTTC. Its translation is CASSEGLAGETQYF.

The chain carries TRBV6-5 and TRBJ1-4, with 7 bases matching TRBD1. CDR3 length equals 14 residues. Germline CDR1 reads MNHEY; CDR2 reads SVGAGI. After removal of 6 bases from V and 6 bases from J, the junction contained 7 bases not matched to a gene. CDR3 nucleotide sequence: TGTGCCAGCAGGGCCGGGACAGCGCATGAAAAACTGTTTTTT. The encoded protein is CASRAGTAHEKLFF.

The chain couples TRBV9 to TRBJ2-1, with 8 bases lining up with TRBD2. Per the germline V gene, CDR1 is SGDLS and CDR2 is YYNGEE. Unmatched junction bases numbered 7, after V lost 4 bases and J lost 4 bases. This CDR3 has 15 residues. CDR3 sequence (DNA): TGTGCCAGCAGCTCCGGGGGGGCGGCTTACAATGAGCAGTTCTTC. Its protein is CASSSGGAAYNEQFF.

The rearrangement uses TRBV19 and TRBJ2-5; 7 nucleotides align to TRBD1. This CDR3 is built from 14 residues. The V gene end was trimmed by 3 bases and the J gene end by 3 bases; junction bases not matched to a gene: 4. The germline gives CDR1 LNHDA, CDR2 SQIVND (reference sequence). The CDR3 is CASSIWDRKETQYF. CDR3 nucleotides: TGTGCCAGTAGTATCTGGGACAGAAAAGAGACCCAGTACTTC.

This clone appeared a few times. The chain combines TRBV7-9 with TRBJ2-7; 9 bases agree with TRBD1. CDR3 length equals 15 residues. Germline CDR1 SEHNR, CDR2 FQNEAQ (reference sequence). V trimming: 5 bases; J trimming: 3 bases; junction bases outside the gene matches: 8. This CDR3 is CASSTWDRAIYEQYF. In DNA form, the CDR3 reads TGTGCCAGCAGCACTTGGGACAGGGCAATCTACGAGCAGTACTTC.

The V and J genes are TRBV5-1 and TRBJ2-7, with a possible D match to TRBD2 (6 bases). Germline CDR1 SGHRS, CDR2 YFSETQ. This CDR3 has 15 amino acids. Trimming pared 0 bases from V and 5 bases from J, leaving 15 bases between. The CDR3 coding sequence is TGCGCCAGCAGCTTGGGCGGGGTGGAGAGGAACGAGCAGTACTTC. It is translated as CASSLGGVERNEQYF.

This clone was found once. This chain connects TRBV12-2 to TRBJ1-5. TRBV12-2 corresponds to a pseudogene. The CDR3 runs to 12 residues. CDR3 sequence: CASRLDTQPQHF. In DNA, the CDR3 is TGTGCAAGTCGCTTAGATACTCAGCCCCAGCATTTT.

This chain connects TRBV7-2 to TRBJ1-4; unclear D gene. V was trimmed by 5 bases and J by 0 bases, leaving 7 bases between them. The CDR3 runs to 14 residues. Germline V gene lookup returns CDR1 SGHTA and CDR2 FQGNSA. CDR3 residues: CASSAYATNEKLFF. The CDR3 nucleotides are TGTGCCAGCAGCGCCTACGCAACTAATGAAAAACTGTTTTTT.

This clone was counted a single time. This chain connects TRBV11-1 to TRBJ2-1; no clear D. Trimming shortened V by 2 bases and J by 0 bases, and 2 bases separated the two germline ends. Looked up from germline, CDR1 is SGHAT and CDR2 is FQDESV (reference sequence). The CDR3 totals 13 residues. CDR3 protein: CASSLHSYNEQFF. The DNA for the CDR3 is TGTGCCAGCAGCTTACACTCCTACAATGAGCAGTTCTTC.